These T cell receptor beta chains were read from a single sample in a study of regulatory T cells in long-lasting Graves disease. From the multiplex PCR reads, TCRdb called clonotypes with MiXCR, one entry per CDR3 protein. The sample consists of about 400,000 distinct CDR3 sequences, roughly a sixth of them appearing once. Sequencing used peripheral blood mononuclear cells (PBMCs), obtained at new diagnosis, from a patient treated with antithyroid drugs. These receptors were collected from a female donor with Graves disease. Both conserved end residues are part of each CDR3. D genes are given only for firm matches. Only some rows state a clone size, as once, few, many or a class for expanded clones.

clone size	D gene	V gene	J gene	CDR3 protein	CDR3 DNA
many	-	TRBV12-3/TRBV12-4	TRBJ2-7	CASSLHTPYEQYF	TGTGCCAGCAGTTTACACACCCCCTACGAGCAGTACTTC
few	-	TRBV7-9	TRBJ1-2	CASSLALDSHYGYTF	TGTGCCAGCAGCTTAGCATTGGACAGCCACTATGGCTACACCTTC
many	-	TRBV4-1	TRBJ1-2	CASSQDLGDTNYGYTF	TGCGCCAGCAGCCAAGATCTTGGGGATACTAACTATGGCTACACCTTC
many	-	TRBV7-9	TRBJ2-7	CASSADPHEQYF	TGTGCCAGCAGCGCGGACCCGCACGAGCAGTACTTC
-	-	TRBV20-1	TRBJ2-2	CSAKQENTGELFF	TGCAGTGCTAAGCAGGAGAACACCGGGGAGCTGTTTTTT
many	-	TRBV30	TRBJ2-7	CAWSGGDPYEQYF	TGTGCCTGGAGTGGTGGGGACCCCTACGAGCAGTACTTC
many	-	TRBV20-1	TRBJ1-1	CSASLVHPGAAFF	TGCAGTGCTAGCCTCGTACACCCGGGTGCAGCTTTCTTT
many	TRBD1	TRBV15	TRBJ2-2	CATSKFPPGQILPGELFF	TGTGCCACCAGCAAATTCCCCCCGGGACAGATACTCCCCGGGGAGCTGTTTTTT
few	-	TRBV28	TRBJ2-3	CASSLKDRSNQPQYF	TGTGCCAGCAGTTTAAAAGATCGGAGCAATCAGCCCCAGTATTTT
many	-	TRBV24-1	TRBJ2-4	CATSASFGDIQYF	TGTGCCACCAGTGCTTCATTTGGGGACATTCAGTACTTC
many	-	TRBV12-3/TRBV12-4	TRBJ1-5	CASSFGRSQHF	TGTGCCAGCAGTTTCGGGCGGTCCCAGCATTTT
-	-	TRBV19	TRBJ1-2	CASSISASNYGYTF	TGTGCCAGTAGTATATCGGCCAGCAACTATGGCTACACCTTC
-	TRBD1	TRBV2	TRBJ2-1	CAREAGTGMMDEQFF	TGTGCCAGGGAGGCCGGGACAGGGATGATGGATGAGCAGTTCTTC
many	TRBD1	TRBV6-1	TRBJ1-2	CASQDRGGYTF	TGTGCCAGCCAGGACAGGGGTGGCTACACCTTC
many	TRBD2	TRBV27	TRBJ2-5	CASSLSGTSYGKTQYF	TGTGCCAGCAGTTTATCCGGGACTAGTTATGGGAAGACCCAGTACTTC
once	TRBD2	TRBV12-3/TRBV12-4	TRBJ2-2	CASNIAGEGTGELFF	TGTGCCAGCAATATAGCGGGAGAAGGAACCGGGGAGCTGTTTTTT
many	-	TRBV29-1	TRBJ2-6	CTGISSGANVLTF	TGCACCGGCATTTCCTCTGGGGCCAACGTCCTGACTTTC
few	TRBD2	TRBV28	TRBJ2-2	CAGGGATGELFF	TGTGCCGGCGGGGGGGCCACCGGGGAGCTGTTTTTT
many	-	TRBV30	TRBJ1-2	CAWSLGRRDGYTF	TGTGCCTGGAGTCTAGGGAGACGGGACGGCTACACCTTC
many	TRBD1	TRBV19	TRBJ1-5	CASSPRGQGSNQPQHF	TGTGCCAGTAGTCCCAGGGGACAGGGAAGCAATCAGCCCCAGCATTTT
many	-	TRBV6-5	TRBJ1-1	CASSYGTRENTEAFF	TGTGCCAGCAGTTACGGCACCCGGGAGAACACTGAAGCTTTCTTT
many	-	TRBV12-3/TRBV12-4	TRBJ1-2	CASSSGGYTF	TGTGCCAGCAGTTCAGGTGGCTACACCTTC
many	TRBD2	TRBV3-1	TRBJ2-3	CASRPSGRADTQYF	TGTGCCAGCAGGCCTAGCGGGAGGGCAGATACGCAGTATTTT
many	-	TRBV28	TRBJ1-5	CASSLDDSLYSNQPQHF	TGTGCCAGCAGTTTAGACGACAGTCTTTATAGCAATCAGCCCCAGCATTTT
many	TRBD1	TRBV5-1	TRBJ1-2	CASSTPGGTGGLDGYTF	TGCGCCAGCTCCACTCCTGGCGGGACAGGGGGTTTAGATGGCTACACCTTC
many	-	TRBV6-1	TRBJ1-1	CASGRSTEAFF	TGTGCCAGCGGACGGAGCACTGAAGCTTTCTTT
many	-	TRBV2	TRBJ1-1	CATPRRGMNTEAFF	TGTGCCACCCCAAGGAGGGGCATGAACACTGAAGCTTTCTTT
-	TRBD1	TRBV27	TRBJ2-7	CASSLSFDREYYEQNF	TGTGCCAGCAGTTTAAGTTTTGACAGGGAGTACTACGAGCAGAACTTC
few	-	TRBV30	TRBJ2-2	CAWSYSLSGELFF	TGTGCCTGGAGTTATAGCTTGTCCGGGGAGCTGTTTTTT
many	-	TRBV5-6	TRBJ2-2	CASSLGDRRLFF	TGTGCCAGCAGCTTGGGTGACAGACGGCTGTTTTTT
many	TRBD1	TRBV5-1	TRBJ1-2	CASSYGTAYGYTF	TGTGCCAGCAGTTACGGGACAGCCTATGGCTACACCTTC
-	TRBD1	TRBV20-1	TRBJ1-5	CSARPTGDNQPQHF	TGCAGTGCTAGACCAACAGGGGACAATCAGCCCCAGCATTTT